This TCR beta chain was obtained from a study of CD8 T cells in ankylosing spondylitis. The V gene lost 1 base and the J gene lost 3 bases, with 10 bases spanning the gap. The CDR3 has 15 residues. CDR1 and CDR2 from the germline V gene are KGHDR and SFDVKD. Remarks on this clonotype: The target antigen is unknown.

Study-wide points: In peripheral blood, disease-linked CD8+ clones occurred at relatively low frequencies.

One entry per CDR3 protein results from TCRdb running MiXCR on the 5' RACE reads. The profile shows fewer than 35,000 distinct CDR3 sequences, about 29% of them singletons. This TCR derives from a male donor with ankylosing spondylitis. Material: synovial fluid, either unsorted or a sorted T cell fraction (not recorded which). This sequence joins TRBV24-1 and TRBJ2-3, with D maybe TRBD1 (5 bases). The CDR3 region is CATSDFRKGTDTQYF. As DNA, the CDR3 is TGTGCCACCAGTGATTTTAGAAAGGGGACAGATACGCAGTATTTT.